This TCR beta chain was recorded in a study of cytomegalovirus exposure and HLA in healthy donors. Primers included in the PCR were 60 Vbeta and 13 Jbeta primers. Measured with immunoSEQ multiplex PCR; TCRdb has only the in-frame clones, and not every one. Altogether 120,000 or so clones are present, approximately 15% being singletons, with the ten largest covering 1.5% to 2%. This receptor was taken from a woman aged 18-29 years in good health and CMV-seronegative. Sequences were obtained from PBMCs.

CDR3 sequence reads: CSVSPSTSGVNEQYF. The CDR3 nucleotides read TGCAGCGTTTCTCCTTCGACTAGCGGGGTAAACGAGCAGTACTTC. The chain uses TRBV29-1 and TRBJ2-7, with 11 nucleotides matching TRBD2. Germline lookup yields CDR1 SQVTM and CDR2 ANQGSEA. The CDR3 extends over 15 amino acids. V was clipped by 5 bases and J by 5 bases; unmatched bases: 11.